A selection of T cell receptor beta chains follows, all from one sample in a study of response to subunit inactivated influenza vaccine. MiXCR was run by TCRdb on the RT-PCR reads, yielding one entry per CDR3 protein. The data contain 500,000 to 700,000 distinct CDR3 sequences, approximately 22% of them singletons. The same specimen was also included in a second study, on T cells expressing NK-cell markers.

The specimen was CD4+ T cells sorted from PBMCs, collected approximately 12 days after vaccination. These receptors all stem from a man aged 50-59 years who received an inactivated influenza vaccine. Each CDR3 is given with its conserved first and last residue. D genes are given only for firm matches. Rows give clone size only sometimes, using once, few, many, or a class for an expanded clone.

TRBJ2-5	TRBV10-3	.	.	CAISESTGARETQYF	TGTGCCATCAGTGAGTCAACGGGAGCAAGGGAGACCCAGTACTTC
TRBJ2-7	TRBV29-1	TRBD2	many	CSVVGQPQTAGAGEQYF	TGCAGCGTTGTGGGTCAGCCGCAGACGGCGGGAGCGGGCGAGCAGTACTTC
TRBJ2-2	TRBV28	.	.	CASWPNTGELFF	TGTGCCAGTTGGCCAAACACCGGGGAGCTGTTTTTT
TRBJ1-6	TRBV12-3/TRBV12-4	.	.	CASSVGDSNSPLHF	TGTGCCAGCAGTGTGGGAGACAGCAATTCACCCCTCCACTTT
TRBJ2-7	TRBV28	.	.	CASSAGLGRADEQYF	TGTGCCAGCAGTGCAGGTTTGGGTCGCGCTGATGAGCAGTACTTC
TRBJ2-7	TRBV29-1	TRBD1	few	CSVDRGSHEQYF	TGCAGCGTGGACAGGGGTTCCCACGAGCAGTACTTC
TRBJ2-2	TRBV9	.	.	CASSVADVQGGAPGKLFF	TGTGCCAGCAGCGTAGCCGATGTCCAGGGGGGGGCACCGGGGAAGCTGTTTTTT
TRBJ2-3	TRBV20-1	TRBD1	.	CSARADRDGTDTQYF	TGCAGTGCTAGAGCCGACAGGGATGGCACAGATACGCAGTATTTT
TRBJ2-3	TRBV20-1	.	few	CSARAQRAITDTQYF	TGCAGTGCTAGAGCACAGAGGGCCATCACAGATACGCAGTATTTT
TRBJ1-1	TRBV6-1	.	.	CASSEARDGRSTVF	TGTGCCAGCAGTGAAGCTCGGGACGGACGTTCTACGGTCTTT
TRBJ1-1	TRBV14	.	.	CASSQAGYRSTEAFF	TGTGCCAGCAGCCAAGCGGGGTACAGGAGCACTGAAGCTTTCTTT
TRBJ2-2	TRBV24-1	.	few	CATSDPSQKGTGELFF	TGTGCCACCAGTGATCCCTCGCAAAAGGGCACCGGGGAGCTGTTTTTT
TRBJ2-1	TRBV7-6	TRBD1	few	CASSLVWDRVNEQFF	TGTGCCAGCAGCTTAGTTTGGGACAGGGTCAATGAGCAGTTCTTC
TRBJ1-5	TRBV12-3/TRBV12-4	.	few	CASTAISNQPQHF	TGTGCCAGCACCGCCATTTCTAATCAGCCCCAGCATTTT
TRBJ2-2	TRBV24-1	.	.	CATAAGALTGELFF	TGTGCCACCGCGGCGGGGGCCCTCACCGGGGAGCTGTTTTTT
TRBJ1-2	TRBV6-1	.	.	CASSEQGANYGYTF	TGTGCCAGCAGTGAGCAAGGCGCTAACTATGGCTACACCTTC
TRBJ2-7	TRBV4-1	.	.	CASSQDQRTTYEQYF	TGCGCCAGCAGCCAAGATCAGCGGACTACCTACGAGCAGTACTTC
TRBJ2-2	TRBV27	.	.	CASTRAPNTGELFF	TGTGCCAGCACCAGAGCCCCGAACACCGGGGAGCTGTTTTTT
TRBJ2-1	TRBV15	.	few	CATSKEIGTHNEQFF	TGTGCCACCAGCAAAGAGATAGGAACGCATAATGAGCAGTTCTTC
TRBJ2-1	TRBV27	TRBD1	.	CASSLLGQGGGEQFF	TGTGCCAGCAGTTTATTGGGACAGGGCGGCGGTGAGCAGTTCTTC
TRBJ2-1	TRBV5-1	.	.	CASTLGGRLITYNEQFF	TGCGCCAGCACCCTTGGGGGGCGTCTTATCACCTACAATGAGCAGTTCTTC
TRBJ2-7	TRBV13	.	.	CASSLPGKAYEQYF	TGTGCCAGCAGCTTACCAGGGAAAGCCTACGAGCAGTACTTC
TRBJ2-1	TRBV7-9	TRBD2	few	CASRSRTSVYNEQFF	TGTGCCAGCAGATCCCGGACTAGCGTCTACAATGAGCAGTTCTTC
TRBJ2-7	TRBV6-2/TRBV6-3	TRBD1	.	CASSYSRDSSYEQYF	TGTGCCAGCAGTTACAGCCGGGACAGCTCCTACGAGCAGTACTTC
TRBJ2-3	TRBV5-1	TRBD2	many	CASSLAGLSTQYF	TGCGCCAGCAGCTTAGCGGGACTAAGTACGCAGTATTTT
TRBJ1-1	TRBV6-2/TRBV6-3	TRBD1	.	CASSRLGTVLFEAFF	TGTGCCAGCAGTCGACTTGGGACAGTCCTTTTTGAAGCTTTCTTT
TRBJ2-6	TRBV6-2/TRBV6-3	TRBD2	.	CASNHRLAGFSGANVLTF	TGTGCCAGCAACCACCGACTAGCGGGCTTCTCTGGGGCCAACGTCCTGACTTTC
TRBJ2-1	TRBV20-1	.	few	CSAIQGRSYNEQFF	TGCAGTGCTATACAGGGTAGGTCCTACAATGAGCAGTTCTTC
TRBJ2-3	TRBV10-3	.	.	CAIRSWARGGTDTQYF	TGTGCCATCAGATCGTGGGCTAGGGGTGGCACAGATACGCAGTATTTT
TRBJ1-2	TRBV11-2	.	few	CASSATEVYGYTF	TGTGCCAGCAGCGCGACGGAAGTCTATGGCTACACCTTC
TRBJ1-2	TRBV10-3	.	many	CAINPGSDYGYTF	TGTGCCATCAATCCGGGATCGGACTATGGCTACACCTTC
TRBJ2-7	TRBV5-1	TRBD1	few	CASSSTGETYEQYF	TGCGCCAGCAGCTCCACAGGGGAAACCTACGAGCAGTACTTC
TRBJ2-7	TRBV6-5	.	.	CASSYSRVAGSYEQYF	TGTGCCAGCAGTTACTCGAGGGTGGCAGGCTCCTACGAGCAGTACTTC
TRBJ1-1	TRBV30	.	few	CAWEPGLGTEAFF	TGTGCCTGGGAACCGGGATTAGGAACTGAAGCTTTCTTT
TRBJ2-2	TRBV12-3/TRBV12-4	.	.	CASAQGFGGELFF	TGTGCCAGCGCTCAGGGGTTTGGCGGGGAGCTGTTTTTT
TRBJ2-1	TRBV19	.	.	CARKKVKEGYNEQFF	TGTGCCAGGAAAAAGGTCAAGGAGGGCTACAATGAGCAGTTCTTC
TRBJ2-3	TRBV3-1	.	few	CASSPMVAADTQYF	TGTGCCAGCAGCCCAATGGTGGCAGCCGATACGCAGTATTTT
TRBJ2-7	TRBV20-1	.	.	CSAREPRYEQYF	TGCAGTGCTAGAGAGCCCAGATACGAGCAGTACTTC
TRBJ2-4	TRBV20-1	TRBD1	.	CSALLRTGGNIQYF	TGCAGTGCTCTGCTCCGGACAGGGGGAAACATTCAGTACTTC
TRBJ2-5	TRBV6-2/TRBV6-3	.	.	CASCPWNLETQYF	TGTGCCAGCTGTCCGTGGAACTTGGAGACCCAGTACTTC
TRBJ1-1	TRBV7-2	.	few	CASSSGILNTEAFF	TGTGCCAGCAGCTCCGGAATTCTGAACACTGAAGCTTTCTTT
TRBJ2-1	TRBV6-2/TRBV6-3	.	few	CASSSYGINNEQFF	TGTGCCAGCAGTAGTTATGGCATAAACAATGAGCAGTTCTTC
TRBJ2-5	TRBV20-1	TRBD2	.	CSARRGLAGAETQYF	TGCAGTGCTAGACGCGGACTAGCGGGGGCAGAGACCCAGTACTTC